This T cell receptor (beta chain) came from a study of shared clonotypes between healthy human individuals. Across the whole study: The donors, a couple of women and three men, were aged 18 to 49. Regarding the study as a whole: With a few donors compared, roughly 5% of naive CD4 clonotypes were shared. Generation probabilities were higher for clonotypes shared across all four sorted-subset donors than for unshared ones. Naive subsets typically showed greater estimated richness than memory subsets.

There are a few counts of this clone. What it binds is unknown. The CDR3 is 16 residues long. Trimming stripped 2 bases from V and 3 bases from J, with 15 bases between. Per germline, CDR1 KGHSH and CDR2 LQKENI. The data were produced by immunoSEQ multiplex PCR, yet TCRdb's version contains in-frame clones alone and is incomplete. Counted here are 600,000 to 750,000 clones, roughly 70% occurring once; the ten biggest clones make up about 1.7%. The chain joins TRBV18 to TRBJ2-3; D may be TRBD2 (6 bases). This clonotype was obtained from a woman in her twenties or thirties in good health. Sequenced sample: memory CD4+ T cells sorted from blood. Subset of the sample: CD45RA-negative fraction. The CDR3 DNA follows: TGTGCCAGCTCACCAAAGAACGGGAGAAATACAGATACGCAGTATTTT. This translates into CASSPKNGRNTDTQYF.